This TCR beta chain was found in a study of CD8 T cells in ankylosing spondylitis. The CDR3 covers 16 residues. Germline V CDR1 and CDR2: MNHEY, SMNVEV (reference sequence). Trimming pared 0 bases from V and 2 bases from J, leaving 13 bases between. TCRdb re-derived calls from the 5' RACE reads in MiXCR, one entry per CDR3 protein. The sample consists of about 200,000 distinct CDR3 sequences, approximately 24% of them appearing once. This chain links TRBV27 with TRBJ2-5; no definite D call. The sequence derives from a male donor with ankylosing spondylitis or in good health (not recorded which). The sequencing sample was made of blood, either unsorted or a sorted T cell fraction (not recorded which). DNA of the CDR3: TGTGCCAGCAGTTTATCAGTGCCCCGAGTACAAGAGACCCAGTACTTC. It is translated as CASSLSVPRVQETQYF.